Below are 8 T cell receptor beta chains sequenced from a single sample in a study of blood T cells in healthy people across ages. A second PCR, run for about 7 to 12 cycles, used a sample-barcoded 5' primer plus a J-beta primer mix. TCRdb fed the 5' RACE reads into MiXCR, producing one record per CDR3 protein. Here the sample spans around 1,600,000 distinct CDR3 sequences, less than 45% being singletons. The sample comprised blood. All receptors come from a woman aged 18-30 years in good health.

This sequence joins TRBV20-1 and TRBJ2-7; D is unresolved. CDR3 length: 13 residues. Looked up from germline, CDR1 is DFQATT and CDR2 is SNEGSKA (reference sequence). The CDR3 is CSAQTYNSYEQYF. The CDR3 bases are TGCAGCGCGCAGACATACAACTCCTACGAGCAGTACTTC.

At least ten counts were recorded for this clonotype. This sequence joins TRBV7-2 and TRBJ2-7; tentative D call: TRBD1 (6 bases). Looked up from germline, CDR1 is SGHTA and CDR2 is FQGNSA. The V gene lost 1 base and the J gene lost 4 bases, with 20 bases spanning the gap. The CDR3 is made up of 17 amino acids. The CDR3 loop reads CASSLGSRRQGLYEQYF. DNA of the CDR3: TGTGCCAGCAGCTTAGGTAGCCGTAGGCAGGGGTTATACGAGCAGTACTTC. The whole variable domain, remainder taken from reference TRBV7-2 and TRBJ2-7, is GAGVSQSPSNKVTEKGKDVELRCDPISGHTALYWYRQSLGQGLEFLIYFQGNSAPDKSGLPSDRFSAERTGGSVSTLTIQRTQQEDSAVYLCASSLGSRRQGLYEQYFGPGTRLTVT.

CDR3 sequence: CASSLVLGIRPQHF. For the CDR3, the DNA is TGTGCCAGCAGCTTAGTCCTGGGTATTCGGCCCCAGCATTTT. The chain combines TRBV7-2 with TRBJ1-5, with D unclear. V was cut by 1 base and J by 9 bases, with 13 bases left in between. The CDR3 totals 14 residues. Looked up from germline, CDR1 is SGHTA and CDR2 is FQGNSA.

This clonotype showed up just a few times. V and J are TRBV28 and TRBJ2-2; the D is unclear. Looked up from germline, CDR1 is MDHEN and CDR2 is SYDVKM. The V gene lost 2 bases and the J gene lost 5 bases, with 9 bases spanning the gap. The length of the CDR3 is 14 residues. The DNA for the CDR3 is TGTGCCAGCAGTTTAGTATCTGGGACCGGGGAGCTGTTTTTT. This encodes CASSLVSGTGELFF.

The J gene is TRBJ2-7, the V gene TRBV20-1; the match to TRBD1 covers 10 bases. With 5 bases clipped from V and 3 bases from J, the junction kept 10 bases outside the gene matches. The CDR3 contains 15 residues. Germline V gene sequence: CDR1 DFQATT, CDR2 SNEGSKA (reference sequence). CDR3 residues: CSARGAGTGVYEQYF. Here the CDR3 DNA reads TGCAGTGCTCGAGGCGCCGGGACAGGGGTCTACGAGCAGTACTTC.

The chain is built from TRBV28 and TRBJ2-7; 8 nucleotides align to TRBD2. This CDR3 comprises 15 residues. Germline V gives CDR1 MDHEN, CDR2 SYDVKM. V lost 6 bases, J lost 4 bases, and 11 bases stayed unmatched. CDR3 sequence (DNA): TGTGCCAGCAGAGAACGAAGCGGGAGAAGGTACGAGCAGTACTTC. Its protein is CASRERSGRRYEQYF.

In this sample, this clonotype turned up a few times. The CDR3 nucleotides read TGTGCCATCAGTGTGACCGGGACAGGGGGTGCCGAGACCCAGTACTTC. Protein sequence: CAISVTGTGGAETQYF. The chain carries TRBV10-3 and TRBJ2-5, with 11 bases aligning to TRBD1. The germline V gene encodes CDR1 ENHRY and CDR2 SYGVKD. CDR3 length: 16 residues. V was pared by 4 bases and J by 5 bases, with 9 bases of the junction left unmatched.

V gene TRBV28 combines with J gene TRBJ2-1, with 10 nucleotides matching TRBD1. CDR1 is MDHEN and CDR2 is SYDVKM in the germline V gene. V shed 5 bases and J 13 bases; nucleotides not matched to a gene: 26. The CDR3 extends over 19 amino acids. CDR3 sequence reads: CASSLFSGQGIPRGNIQFF. The CDR3 DNA sequence: TGTGCCAGCAGTCTATTCTCGGGACAGGGGATCCCCAGAGGAAACATTCAGTTCTTC.